This entry lists 8 T cell receptor beta chains sequenced from one sample in a study of T-cell reconstitution after alpha-beta-depleted transplantation in children. Unique molecular identifiers were incorporated into the prepared TCRbeta library. A single record per CDR3 protein comes from TCRdb applying MiXCR to the PCR reads. The sample carries about 980,000 distinct CDR3 sequences, about 30% recorded once. The sample consisted of PBMCs, mostly from graft donor cells, taken 360 days after TCRalphabeta/CD19-depleted stem cell transplant. The receptors were sampled from a boy younger than two who had a stem cell transplant for SCID, so the T cells may come from the graft donor.

This clonotype was observed a handful of times. V is TRBV12-3 or TRBV12-4 and J is TRBJ1-1; D ambiguous. V was shortened by 10 bases and J by 0 bases, with 9 bases between the two germline ends. The CDR3 length is 12 residues. CDR3 protein: CATLDLNTEAFF. The CDR3 coding sequence is TGTGCCACATTGGACCTGAACACTGAAGCTTTCTTT.

The J gene is TRBJ2-7, the V gene TRBV29-1; no clear D. This CDR3 has 11 residues. V lost 3 bases to trimming and J lost 2 bases, with 5 bases between them. Looked up from germline, CDR1 is SQVTM and CDR2 is ANQGSEA. CDR3 sequence reads: CSVDLPYEQYF. For the CDR3, the DNA is TGCAGCGTTGATCTTCCCTACGAGCAGTACTTC.

This chain links TRBV5-5 with TRBJ2-3; D possibly corresponds to TRBD2 (5 bases). The CDR3 is 14 amino acids. CDR1 and CDR2 (germline): SGHKS, YYEKEE (reference sequence). V was shortened by 3 bases and J by 6 bases, with 14 bases between the two germline ends. The CDR3, as DNA: TGTGCCAGCAGCTCTTCAGCGGAAAGGGATACGCAGTATTTT. Translated, it gives CASSSSAERDTQYF.

V is TRBV10-2 and J is TRBJ2-2; D gene ambiguous. CDR3 length: 13 amino acids. Germline values: CDR1 WSHSY, CDR2 SAAADI. With 8 bases removed from V and 2 bases from J, the gap between germline ends came to 9 bases. CDR3 loop: CASDALNTGELFF. The CDR3 DNA sequence: TGCGCCAGCGATGCATTAAACACCGGGGAGCTGTTTTTT.

The chain carries TRBV20-1 and TRBJ2-3, with 10 bases matching TRBD2. V shed 2 bases, J shed 5 bases, and the junction held 4 bases outside the gene matches. Germline CDR1 reads DFQATT; CDR2 reads SNEGSKA (reference sequence). CDR3 length: 14 residues. Written as DNA, the CDR3 is TGCAGTGCTAGAAGCGGGGGGGCCGGAGATACGCAGTATTTT. Amino acids: CSARSGGAGDTQYF.

CDR3 sequence: CASSGRPLAGGRGSSEQFF. The CDR3 DNA is TGTGCCAGCAGCGGGCGGCCACTAGCGGGGGGGCGAGGGAGCAGTGAGCAGTTCTTC. The chain employs TRBV5-6 and TRBJ2-1; TRBD2 matches at 13 bases. The ends lost 4 bases at V and 9 bases at J; junction bases unmatched: 19. Looked up from germline, CDR1 is SGHDT and CDR2 is YYEEEE. The CDR3 covers 19 residues.

This clonotype was recorded many times. The rearrangement uses TRBV14 and TRBJ2-1; 7 bases are shared with TRBD1. V gave up 3 bases and J gave up 2 bases; unmatched junction bases: 4. The CDR3 runs to 15 residues. Per germline, CDR1 SGHDN and CDR2 FVKESK. CDR3 sequence reads: CASSQSGTAYNEQFF. In DNA form, the CDR3 reads TGTGCCAGCAGCCAGTCCGGGACAGCCTACAATGAGCAGTTCTTC.

This clonotype came up a few times. The chain links TRBV12-3 or TRBV12-4 to TRBJ2-7, with TRBD1 matching over 8 bases. J was trimmed by 2 bases and V by 6 bases; bases with no gene match: 6. This CDR3 is 14 amino acids long. CDR3 sequence: CASRRTGQAYEQYF. The CDR3 DNA follows: TGTGCCAGCAGACGAACGGGACAGGCCTACGAGCAGTACTTC.